The present TCR beta chain was sequenced within a study of T cells after yellow fever vaccination. Study-level findings and limits: Among primary-vaccination clones, most reappeared after the booster, at about 95% for CD4 and around 91% for CD8. Researchers noted that a small share of clonotypes showed up in both CD4 and CD8 compartments.

This clonotype was seen at least ten times. The antigen is not known. Template switching with 5'RACE generated the TCR cDNA and added a universal primer site and UMIs. TCRdb re-analysed the 5' RACE reads in MiXCR, keeping a single row per CDR3 protein. The data contain fewer than 400,000 distinct CDR3 sequences, approximately 6% of them singletons. CDR3 length equals 16 residues. Per germline, CDR1 SGDLS and CDR2 YYNGEE. V was clipped by 0 bases and J by 2 bases; unmatched bases: 7. The origin of this receptor is a man between 25 and 39 years old who received the YFV17D yellow fever vaccine. This rearrangement joins TRBV9 to TRBJ2-5; 7 bases are a match to TRBD2. The material was PBMCs, obtained 5 days after the yellow fever booster vaccination. The CDR3 region is CASSVGESGVQETQYF. The CDR3 DNA reads TGTGCCAGCAGCGTAGGAGAAAGCGGGGTACAAGAGACCCAGTACTTC.